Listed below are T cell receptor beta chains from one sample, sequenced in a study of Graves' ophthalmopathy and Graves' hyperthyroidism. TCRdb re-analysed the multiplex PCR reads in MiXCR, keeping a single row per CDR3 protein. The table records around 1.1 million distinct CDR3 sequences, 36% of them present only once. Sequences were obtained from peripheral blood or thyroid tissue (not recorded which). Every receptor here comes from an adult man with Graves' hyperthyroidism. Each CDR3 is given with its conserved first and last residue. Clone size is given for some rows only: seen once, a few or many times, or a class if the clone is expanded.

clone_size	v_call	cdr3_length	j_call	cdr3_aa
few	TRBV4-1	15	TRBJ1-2	CASSQALQGTTGYTF
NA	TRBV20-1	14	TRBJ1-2	CSARVGRTVYGYTF
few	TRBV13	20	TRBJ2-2	CASSRRPSDGGRDPTGELFF
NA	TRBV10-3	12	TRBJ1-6	CATGQGGSPLHF
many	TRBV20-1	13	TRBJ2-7	CSASDRATYEQYF
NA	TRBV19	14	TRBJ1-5	CASRPDGSNQPQHF
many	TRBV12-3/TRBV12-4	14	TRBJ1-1	CASSFGRRNTEAFF
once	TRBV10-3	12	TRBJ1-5	CAIRTGGQPQHF
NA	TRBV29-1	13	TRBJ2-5	CSVVSGGEETQYF
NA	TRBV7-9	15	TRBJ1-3	CASRLSGNYGYTIYF
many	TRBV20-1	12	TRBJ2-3	CSASGATDTQYF
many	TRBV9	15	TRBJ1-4	CASSTTGATNEKLFF
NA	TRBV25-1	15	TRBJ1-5	CASQRRGRDNQPQHF
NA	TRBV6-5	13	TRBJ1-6	CASSSGRDSPLHF
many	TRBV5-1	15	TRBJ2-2	CASRVSDYLTGELFF
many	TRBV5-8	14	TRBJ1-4	CASSPGQGEGKLFF
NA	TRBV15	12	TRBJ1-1	CATSRDNIEAFF
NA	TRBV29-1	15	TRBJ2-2	CSVGKAGTGTGELFF
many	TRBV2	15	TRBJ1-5	CASSVKGFPNQPQHF
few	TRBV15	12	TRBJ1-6	CATSRDGGSLHF
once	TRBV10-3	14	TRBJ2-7	CAISEGSGSDEQYF
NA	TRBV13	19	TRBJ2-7	CASSFGSVLRGVGLREQYF
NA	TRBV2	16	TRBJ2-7	CASSLTGGREVYEQYF
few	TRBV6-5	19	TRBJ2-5	CASSPGQGRTGPLGETQYF
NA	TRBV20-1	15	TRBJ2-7	CSARKTSGSRYEQCF
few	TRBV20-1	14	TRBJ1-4	CSAPRQPTNEKLFF
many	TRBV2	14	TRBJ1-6	CASSDQQWNSPLHF
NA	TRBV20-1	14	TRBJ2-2	CSAIAGEQAGELFF
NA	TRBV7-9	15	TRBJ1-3	CASSLARAPGNTIYF
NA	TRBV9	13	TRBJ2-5	CASSVAPTETQYF
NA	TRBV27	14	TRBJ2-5	CASSPRQGPETQYF
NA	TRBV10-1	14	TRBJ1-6	CAKEFGQDNSPLHF
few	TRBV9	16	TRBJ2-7	CASSVGLLAGPYEQYF
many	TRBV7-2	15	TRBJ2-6	CASSLGGPGANVLTF
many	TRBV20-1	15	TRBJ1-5	CSAINDRGLNQPQHF
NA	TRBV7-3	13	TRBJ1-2	CASSRTGSRRYTF
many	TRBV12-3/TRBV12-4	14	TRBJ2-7	CASSSGLVAYEQYF
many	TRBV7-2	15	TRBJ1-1	CASSRPGTVNTEAFF
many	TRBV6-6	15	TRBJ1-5	CASIRMGGGNQPQHF
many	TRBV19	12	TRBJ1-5	CASSPRRQPQHF
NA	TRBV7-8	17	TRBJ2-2	CASSGSGTGVILRELFF
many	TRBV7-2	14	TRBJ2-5	CASSPGTGAETQYF
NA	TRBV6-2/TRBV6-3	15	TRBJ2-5	CASTYQRVGRETQYF
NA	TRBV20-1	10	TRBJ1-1	CSARTGGAFF
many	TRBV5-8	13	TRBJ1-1	CASSRTGETEAFF
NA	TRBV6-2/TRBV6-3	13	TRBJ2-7	CASNGPSSYEQYF
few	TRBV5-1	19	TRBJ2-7	CASSLSLTSGRGSSYEQYF
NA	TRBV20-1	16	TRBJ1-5	CSARKTGGASNQPQHF
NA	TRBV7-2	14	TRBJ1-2	CASSSRQGTSGYTF
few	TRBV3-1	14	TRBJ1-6	CASSRGQGHSPLHF
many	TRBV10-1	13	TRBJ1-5	CASSKGQNQPQHF
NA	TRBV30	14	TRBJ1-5	CAWGGDRGSQPQHF
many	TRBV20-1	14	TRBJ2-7	CSAAGTSASYEQYF
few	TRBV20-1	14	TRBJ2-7	CSARDRDSFYEQYF
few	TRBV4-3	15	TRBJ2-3	CSAASGGSGTDTQYF
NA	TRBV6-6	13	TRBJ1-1	CASSKGTNTEAFF
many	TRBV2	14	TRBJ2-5	CASSYQGFDETQYF
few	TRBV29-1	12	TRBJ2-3	CSVDGGRGAQYF
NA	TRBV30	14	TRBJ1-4	CAWSPGRVGEKLFF
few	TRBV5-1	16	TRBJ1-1	CASSFFRGFGNTEAFF